This TCR beta chain was documented in a study of blood T cell repertoires in COVID-19. Study details: Samples of COVID-19 (acute and convalescent) were obtained from the United States, Italy and Spain. Sources were T cells, B-cell-depleted T cells, or PBMCs; the material itself was cDNA or gDNA.

In the original analysis: Reference gene primers were amplified, and this amplification served to estimate nucleated cell counts. Libraries were prepared by immunoSEQ multiplex PCR; TCRdb keeps only in-frame clonotypes and omits some of them. That table is the source of V, J and clone size, and D and trimming were worked out from the DNA. The table lists about 410,000 clones, about nine tenths of them singletons. Germline assignment: CDR1 ENHRY and CDR2 SYGVKD. With 8 bases clipped from V and 0 bases from J, the junction kept 6 bases outside the gene matches. The CDR3 sequence is 15 residues long. V gene TRBV10-3 combines with J gene TRBJ1-1; 10 nucleotides line up with TRBD1. The TCR was taken from a woman between 25 and 40 years old with active or convalescent COVID-19. The source material was peripheral blood. CDR3 residues: CAIRDRGIMNTEAFF. The CDR3 nucleotides read TGTGCCATCCGGGACAGGGGAATCATGAACACTGAAGCTTTCTTT.